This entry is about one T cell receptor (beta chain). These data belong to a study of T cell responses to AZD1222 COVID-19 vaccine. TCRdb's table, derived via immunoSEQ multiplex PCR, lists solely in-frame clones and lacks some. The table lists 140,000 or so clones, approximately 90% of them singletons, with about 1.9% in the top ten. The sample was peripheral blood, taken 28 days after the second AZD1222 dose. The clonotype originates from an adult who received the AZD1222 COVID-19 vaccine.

This CDR3 is CASTGGDETQYF. The CDR3 bases are TGTGCCTCGACAGGGGGAGACGAGACCCAGTACTTC. The chain combines TRBV30 with TRBJ2-5, with 9 bases aligning to TRBD1. CDR3 length: 12 amino acids. The V segment lost 7 bases and the J segment 5 bases; nucleotides outside the gene matches: 5. Looked up from germline, CDR1 is GTSNPN and CDR2 is SVGIG (reference sequence).